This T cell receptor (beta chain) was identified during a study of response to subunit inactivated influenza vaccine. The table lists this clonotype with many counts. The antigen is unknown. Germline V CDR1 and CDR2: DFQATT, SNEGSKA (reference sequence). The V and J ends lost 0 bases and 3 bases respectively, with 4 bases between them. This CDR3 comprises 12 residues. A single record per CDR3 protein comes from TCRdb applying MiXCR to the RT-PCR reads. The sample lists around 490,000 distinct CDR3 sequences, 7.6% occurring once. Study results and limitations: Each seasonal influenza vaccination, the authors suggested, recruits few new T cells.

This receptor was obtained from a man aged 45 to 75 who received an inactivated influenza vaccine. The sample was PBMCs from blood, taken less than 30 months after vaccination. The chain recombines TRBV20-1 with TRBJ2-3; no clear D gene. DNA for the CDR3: TGCAGTGCTAGAGACCCAACAGATACGCAGTATTTT. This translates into CSARDPTDTQYF.